These 13 T cell receptor beta chains share one sample of origin, sequenced in a study of kidney transplant recipient with SARS-CoV-2 infection. TCRdb reprocessed the reads via MiXCR and lists one record per CDR3 protein. The sample has about 250,000 distinct CDR3 sequences, 25% to 35% seen once. The starting material was a blood sample, obtained at baseline and on day 111 from a kidney transplant recipient. These receptors all stem from a male patient between 25 and 40 years old who had COVID-19 and was a kidney transplant recipient. Some T cells may be the graft donor's.

Details on this clonotype: It may be a read error: a sequence one base away is much more abundant. The chain has TRBV6-5 and TRBJ2-3, with TRBD1 matching over 9 bases. The CDR3 totals 15 residues. In germline, CDR1 is MNHEY, CDR2 SVGAGI. In nucleotides, the CDR3 is TGTGCCAGCAGTACGCGGGGGACAGGGTCAGATGCGCAGTATTTT. Translating gives CASSTRGTGSDAQYF.

This clonotype was seen ten or more times. This chain links TRBV6-8 with TRBJ1-6; D is undetermined. Looked up from germline, CDR1 is MNHGY and CDR2 is SAAAGT. V was clipped by 6 bases and J by 5 bases, with 11 bases between them. There are 14 residues in the CDR3. This chain's CDR3 is CASRTGSHNSPLHF. The DNA of the CDR3 is TGTGCCAGCAGGACCGGCAGTCATAATTCACCCCTCCACTTT.

This clonotype was found many times. The chain is built from TRBV6-5 and TRBJ1-5, with TRBD1 matching 8 bases. Per germline, CDR1 MNHEY and CDR2 SVGAGI. Losses at the gene ends were 6 bases for V and 4 bases for J; bases not matched to a gene: 5. The CDR3 contains 14 residues. The CDR3 coding sequence is TGTGCCAGCAGGAAGGGACAGGTAAATCAGCCCCAGCATTTT. Protein sequence: CASRKGQVNQPQHF.

This clonotype has ten or more counts. V gene TRBV6-4 combines with J gene TRBJ1-1; TRBD1 matches 7 bases. CDR3 length: 14 residues. J gave up 1 base and V 6 bases, and 5 bases lay outside the gene matches. Germline CDR1 reads MRHNA; CDR2 reads SNTAGT. The CDR3 nucleotides read TGTGCCAGCAGACCTGACAGGGAGAACACTGAAGCTTTCTTT. It is translated as CASRPDRENTEAFF.

This clonotype was picked up many times. The chain employs TRBV2 and TRBJ1-2; 8 positions agree with TRBD1. Unmatched junction bases numbered 6, after V lost 3 bases and J lost 6 bases. CDR3 length equals 14 residues. The germline gives CDR1 SNHLY, CDR2 FYNNEI. CDR3 sequence (DNA): TGTGCCAGCAGTGAGACAGGGGTCACCGATGGCTACACCTTC. Its protein is CASSETGVTDGYTF.

The chain links TRBV8-2 to TRBJ1-2. TRBV8-2 is given as a pseudogene. The CDR3 loop spans 16 amino acids. CDR3 loop: CGSQRRDSRKTYGYTF. DNA of the CDR3: TGTGGCAGTCAGAGGCGTGATAGCCGAAAGACCTATGGCTACACCTTC.

There are many counts of this clonotype. The chain recombines TRBV9 with TRBJ1-2; weak D call: TRBD1 (5 bases). The V gene's germline CDR1 is SGDLS and CDR2 YYNGEE. The CDR3 sequence is 17 residues long. Trimming pared 3 bases from V and 3 bases from J, leaving 21 bases between. DNA of the CDR3: TGTGCCAGCAGCGCCGCCGGACACGGACGGTGGGACTATGGCTACACCTTC. Translation: CASSAAGHGRWDYGYTF.

This clonotype was seen ten or more times. The junction differs from germline at one of its ends, possibly a read error. The V gene is TRBV3-1, the J gene TRBJ1-2; a weak D match, TRBD1 (6 bases). This CDR3 has 11 amino acids. Germline V gene data show CDR1 as LGHDT and CDR2 as YNNKEL (reference sequence). In DNA form, the CDR3 reads TGTGCCAGCAGCCAAAGGGGGACGGCAGCCTTC. This translates into CASSQRGTAAF.

This clonotype was picked up many times. This chain uses TRBV14 with TRBJ2-1; weak D call: TRBD1 (5 bases). This CDR3 spans 15 amino acids. CDR1 and CDR2 from the germline V gene are SGHDN and FVKESK. V dropped 3 bases and J dropped 2 bases, with 11 bases sitting between them. DNA of the CDR3: TGTGCCAGCAGCCACATGACAGAAACCTACAATGAGCAGTTCTTC. Translated: CASSHMTETYNEQFF.

Remarks on this clonotype: A read error is likely, as this CDR3 ends without the conserved phenylalanine or tryptophan. CDR3 loop: CANSPLPRDYGYTS. CDR3 DNA sequence: TGTGCCAACAGTCCCTTGCCTCGGGACTATGGCTACACCTCC. V and J are TRBV28 and TRBJ1-2; no definite D call. Germline V gene sequence: CDR1 MDHEN, CDR2 SYDVKM. The CDR3 extends over 14 amino acids.

Details on this clonotype: A much bigger clone sits one base away, suggesting this may be a read error. The V and J genes are TRBV24-1 and TRBJ1-2; D gene ambiguous. This CDR3 is 17 amino acids long. CDR1 and CDR2 (germline): KGHDR, SFDVKD. The CDR3 here is CANSILCSTRKTYGYTF. The CDR3 region has the DNA TGTGCCAACAGTATTCTATGTAGTACCAGAAAGACCTATGGCTACACCTTC.

This clonotype appeared many times. The rearrangement links TRBV8-2 to TRBJ1-2. TRBV8-2 is classified as a pseudogene. The CDR3 loop spans 16 amino acids. This CDR3 is CGSSTCDSRKTYGYTF. CDR3 coding DNA: TGTGGCAGTTCCACTTGTGATAGCCGAAAGACCTATGGCTACACCTTC.

To note about this clonotype: A much bigger clone sits one base away, suggesting this may be a read error. The V gene is TRBV12-2, the J gene TRBJ2-7; TRBD1, as called in the table, went unchecked against the DNA. TRBV12-2 is a documented pseudogene. The length of the CDR3 is 15 residues. CDR3 loop: CASRLFQQGAGEQYF. The CDR3 DNA is TGTGCAAGTCGCTTATTTCAACAGGGGGCTGGCGAGCAGTACTTC.